Shown below are 32 T cell receptor beta chains from a single sample sequenced in a study of T cells in localized non-small cell lung cancer. The table came from immunoSEQ multiplex PCR; TCRdb's copy has only in-frame clones and leaves some out. Altogether around 130,000 clones are present, roughly 90% being singletons, with the ten largest covering approximately 1.5%. The material sequenced was peripheral blood, taken before any cancer treatment. The receptors were sampled from a female donor older than 55 with stage I lung adenocarcinoma.

The chain employs TRBV6-5 and TRBJ2-3; TRBD2 agrees at 9 bases. This CDR3 has 15 amino acids. CDR1 and CDR2 from the germline V gene are MNHEY and SVGAGI. Losses at the gene ends were 2 bases for V and 1 base for J; bases not matched to a gene: 1. CDR3 in DNA: TGTGCCAGCAGTTACGCGGGAGGGGGCACAGATACGCAGTATTTT. It encodes CASSYAGGGTDTQYF.

This clone occurred once. The rearrangement joins TRBV5-5 to TRBJ2-7, with 7 bases that match TRBD2. Germline CDR1 reads SGHKS; CDR2 reads YYEKEE (reference sequence). V was clipped by 4 bases and J by 6 bases; unmatched bases: 13. This CDR3 contains 15 residues. The CDR3 DNA is TGTGCCAGCAGCGGGATATCAGGCGGCGGGAGCGAGCAGTACTTC. Its translation is CASSGISGGGSEQYF.

CDR3 nucleotide sequence: TGTGCCAGCAGCTCGGACAGCGTTCAGACCTTC. Residues: CASSSDSVQTF. The chain couples TRBV11-2 to TRBJ1-2; tentative D call: TRBD1 (6 bases). Germline CDR1 and CDR2: SGHAT and FQNNGV. Between the trimmed V and J ends, which lost 4 bases and 14 bases, there was a span of 14 bases. CDR3 length equals 11 residues.

The J gene is TRBJ2-5, the V gene TRBV5-1, with TRBD2 identical over 12 bases. The J segment lost 7 bases and the V segment lost 4 bases, leaving 14 bases of the junction unmatched. CDR1 is SGHRS, CDR2 YFSETQ, per germline. The CDR3 is 17 amino acids. The CDR3 region has the DNA TGCGCCAGCAGCCCGCAGGGACTAGCGGGTTTGAGCGGGACCCAGTACTTC. This encodes CASSPQGLAGLSGTQYF.

This sequence joins TRBV25-1 and TRBJ1-4; D is possibly TRBD1 (6 bases). Trimming removed 5 bases at V and 3 bases at J, with 10 bases between. This CDR3 comprises 14 residues. Germline V gene data show CDR1 as MGHDK and CDR2 as SYGVNS. DNA for the CDR3: TGTGCCAGCAGTTTACAGGGTGCTAATGAAAAACTGTTTTTT. This sequence encodes CASSLQGANEKLFF.

V and J are TRBV19 and TRBJ1-5, with D unresolved. Germline assignment: CDR1 LNHDA and CDR2 SQIVND (reference sequence). The length of the CDR3 is 16 residues. V was shortened by 6 bases and J by 2 bases, with 17 bases between the two germline ends. The CDR3 reads CASRERESLGNQPQHF. In DNA, the CDR3 is TGTGCCAGTAGGGAAAGGGAATCCCTAGGCAATCAGCCCCAGCATTTT.

This clone occurred once. This rearrangement joins TRBV6-1 to TRBJ1-1; a weak D match, TRBD1 (5 bases). CDR1 is MNHNS, CDR2 SASEGT, per germline. The ends were cut back, 4 bases at V and 5 bases at J, with 11 bases in the middle. The CDR3 loop spans 13 amino acids. CDR3 in DNA: TGTGCCAGCAGTGTAGGGGTATTTACTGAAGCTTTCTTT. Encoded protein: CASSVGVFTEAFF.

The chain carries TRBV18 and TRBJ2-3; the D is unclear. V was pared by 0 bases and J by 6 bases, with 10 bases between. Germline V lookup: CDR1 KGHSH, CDR2 LQKENI. CDR3 length equals 14 residues. CDR3 protein: CASSPPEIGDTQYF. CDR3 nucleotide sequence: TGTGCCAGCTCACCACCCGAGATTGGGGATACGCAGTATTTT. Full variable domain (missing parts from reference TRBV18 and TRBJ2-3): NAGVMQNPRHLVRRRGQEARLRCSPMKGHSHVYWYRQLPEEGLKFMVYLQKENIIDESGMPKERFSAEFPKEGPSILRIQQVVRGDSAAYFCASSPPEIGDTQYFGPGTRLTVL.

V usage is TRBV29-1 and J usage is TRBJ2-1; D tentatively fits TRBD1 or TRBD2 (6 bases each). Trimming stripped 3 bases from V and 7 bases from J, with 22 bases between. This CDR3 has 16 residues. Germline-derived CDR1 and CDR2 are SQVTM and ANQGSEA. CDR3 sequence (DNA): TGCAGCGTTGATTCCATCGGGGGCACAGGGACAAATGAGCAGTTCTTC. Its protein is CSVDSIGGTGTNEQFF.

The chain has TRBV2 and TRBJ1-2, with TRBD1 as a possible D gene (5 bases). Deletions cut 8 bases from V and 4 bases from J, with 14 bases between. CDR3 size: 13 residues. Germline CDR1 reads SNHLY; CDR2 reads FYNNEI. The CDR3 loop reads CASARDGSYGYTF. The CDR3, as DNA: TGTGCCAGCGCTCGGGACGGCAGCTATGGCTACACCTTC. Based on the CDR3 plus reference TRBV2 and TRBJ1-2, the full variable domain is EPEVTQTPSHQVTQMGQEVILRCVPISNHLYFYWYRQILGQKVEFLVSFYNNEISEKSEIFDDQFSVERPDGSNFTLKIRSTKLEDSAMYFCASARDGSYGYTFGSGTRLTVV.

The chain combines TRBV10-3 with TRBJ2-1, with 11 positions matching TRBD1. The length of the CDR3 is 12 residues. After removal of 10 bases from V and 9 bases from J, the junction contained 5 bases not matched to a gene. Germline-derived CDR1 and CDR2 are ENHRY and SYGVKD. This CDR3 is CASGQGAFEQFF. CDR3 nucleotides: TGTGCCAGTGGACAGGGGGCATTTGAGCAGTTCTTC.

The CDR3: CASSLVGTGGETQYF. The DNA of the CDR3 is TGCGCCAGCAGCTTGGTGGGGACAGGGGGGGAGACCCAGTACTTC. The V call is TRBV5-1, the J call TRBJ2-5, with 11 bases that match TRBD1. V was pared by 0 bases and J by 5 bases, with 3 bases of the junction left unmatched. The CDR3 is made up of 15 amino acids. Germline CDR1 SGHRS, CDR2 YFSETQ. The variable domain in full, with the rest retrieved from reference TRBV5-1 and TRBJ2-5, is KAGVTQTPRYLIKTRGQQVTLSCSPISGHRSVSWYQQTPGQGLQFLFEYFSETQRNKGNFPGRFSGRQFSNSRSEMNVSTLELGDSALYLCASSLVGTGGETQYFGPGTRLLVL.

The chain joins TRBV7-2 to TRBJ2-7; possibly TRBD1 for D (5 bases). This CDR3 region has 13 residues. Trimming took 5 bases from V and 2 from J, leaving 10 bases between them. The V gene's germline CDR1 is SGHTA and CDR2 FQGNSA. CDR3 sequence: CASSLDTTYEQYF. CDR3 DNA sequence: TGTGCCAGCAGCCTGGACACCACCTACGAGCAGTACTTC.

The chain carries TRBV19 and TRBJ2-3; 9 bases are a match to TRBD2. The J segment lost 2 bases and the V segment lost 7 bases, leaving 4 bases of the junction unmatched. CDR3 size: 14 residues. Germline loops: CDR1 LNHDA, CDR2 SQIVND (reference sequence). The CDR3 DNA is TGTGCCAGTATTGAGCGGGGGGTCACAGATACGCAGTATTTT. Residues: CASIERGVTDTQYF. The entire variable domain, with the rest obtained from reference TRBV19 and TRBJ2-3, is as follows: DGGITQSPKYLFRKEGQNVTLSCEQNLNHDAMYWYRQDPGQGLRLIYYSQIVNDFQKGDIAEGYSVSREKKESFPLTVTSAQKNPTAFYLCASIERGVTDTQYFGPGTRLTVL.

The V gene is TRBV6-5, the J gene TRBJ1-3; maybe TRBD1 (5 bases). The V end lost 5 bases, the J end lost 0 bases, and 11 bases lay between the germline ends. In germline, CDR1 is MNHEY, CDR2 SVGAGI. This CDR3 has 15 amino acids. CDR3 coding DNA: TGTGCCAGCAGTCGACAGCCAGGCTCTGGAAACACCATATATTTT. Protein product: CASSRQPGSGNTIYF.

This chain connects TRBV6-1 to TRBJ1-5; no firm D call. The germline V gene has CDR1 MNHNS and CDR2 SASEGT. CDR3 size: 17 residues. The ends were cut back, 2 bases at V and 1 base at J, with 15 bases in the middle. As DNA, the CDR3 is TGTGCCAGCAGTGAATCCCCCCGGGGAGGAAGCAATCAGCCCCAGCATTTT. Protein sequence: CASSESPRGGSNQPQHF.

Concerning this clone: It may be a read error: a sequence one base away is much more abundant. CDR3 nucleotide sequence: TGTGCCAGCAGCCCCCCGGGGAACACTGAAGCTTTCTTT. This codes for CASSPPGNTEAFF. This chain joins TRBV11-2 and TRBJ1-1; unclear D gene. The CDR3 is 13 amino acids. The V end was cut by 5 bases, the J end by 1 base, with 8 bases between. The V gene's germline CDR1 is SGHAT and CDR2 FQNNGV.

This sequence joins TRBV9 and TRBJ2-7; 11 nucleotides align to TRBD2. This CDR3 is 15 amino acids long. Germline V gene lookup returns CDR1 SGDLS and CDR2 YYNGEE. V gave up 0 bases and J gave up 5 bases; unmatched junction bases: 4. The CDR3 bases are TGTGCCAGCAGCGTAGCTAGCGGGAGGATGGACGAGCAGTACTTC. It is translated as CASSVASGRMDEQYF.

The CDR3 reads CSAGRGTSGINEQFF. CDR3 DNA: TGCAGCGCCGGAAGAGGGACTAGCGGGATAAATGAGCAGTTCTTC. This chain uses TRBV29-1 with TRBJ2-1; TRBD2 agrees at 13 bases. The CDR3 has 15 amino acids. V gave up 7 bases and J gave up 7 bases; unmatched junction bases: 10. The V gene's germline CDR1 is SQVTM and CDR2 ANQGSEA.

V gene TRBV15 combines with J gene TRBJ2-2; 12 nucleotides match TRBD2. The CDR3 loop spans 20 amino acids. Germline CDR1 reads LNHNV; CDR2 reads YYDKDF (reference sequence). V lost 1 base, J lost 4 bases, and 13 bases stayed unmatched. The CDR3 reads CATSRVCHSTSGRCTGELFF. The CDR3 nucleotides are TGTGCCACCAGCAGAGTTTGCCATTCTACTAGCGGGAGGTGCACCGGGGAGCTGTTTTTT.

The count of this clone is one. The chain carries TRBV9 and TRBJ2-1; 14 nucleotides match TRBD2. V lost 4 bases to trimming and J lost 6 bases; unmatched junction nucleotides: 6. The CDR3 has 16 amino acids. The germline V gene has CDR1 SGDLS and CDR2 YYNGEE. CDR3 in amino acids: CASSRTGTSGSNEQFF. In DNA, the CDR3 is TGTGCCAGCAGCAGAACTGGGACTAGCGGGAGCAATGAGCAGTTCTTC.

V usage is TRBV6-5 and J usage is TRBJ1-1, with TRBD1 identical over 7 bases. CDR3 length: 14 residues. Germline V gives CDR1 MNHEY, CDR2 SVGAGI. V dropped 0 bases and J dropped 5; count of bases not matched to a gene: 3. CDR3 coding DNA: TGTGCCAGCAGTTACTCGGGACAGTCAACTGAAGCTTTCTTT. Protein: CASSYSGQSTEAFF.

Only one count was recorded for this clone. CDR3 bases: TGTGCCAGCAGCTTAGTTTTTCTAGCTTCCGAGCAGTACTTC. Residues: CASSLVFLASEQYF. The chain has TRBV5-5 and TRBJ2-7, with D possibly being TRBD2 (5 bases). Germline V gene sequence: CDR1 SGHKS, CDR2 YYEKEE (reference sequence). This CDR3 is built from 14 residues. V was trimmed by 2 bases and J by 6 bases, leaving 15 bases between them. The whole variable domain, filled in from reference TRBV5-5 and TRBJ2-7, reads DAGVTQSPTHLIKTRGQQVTLRCSPISGHKSVSWYQQVLGQGPQFIFQYYEKEERGRGNFPDRFSARQFPNYSSELNVNALLLGDSALYLCASSLVFLASEQYFGPGTRLTVT.

In this sample, this clone turned up a few times. The chain employs TRBV10-1 and TRBJ2-7, with D unclear. Germline V gene lookup returns CDR1 WNHNN and CDR2 SYGVQD (reference sequence). V was shortened by 6 bases and J by 5 bases, with 14 bases between the two germline ends. There are 13 residues in the CDR3. CDR3 sequence reads: CASSAVPGDEQYF. In DNA form, the CDR3 reads TGCGCCAGCAGCGCCGTACCCGGAGACGAGCAGTACTTC.

The chain recombines TRBV6-1 with TRBJ2-5; D possibly corresponds to TRBD2 (6 bases). The length of the CDR3 is 12 residues. The V and J ends lost 7 bases and 2 bases respectively, with 8 bases between them. In germline, CDR1 is MNHNS, CDR2 SASEGT. The CDR3: CASTRDQETQYF. The CDR3 bases are TGTGCCAGCACGCGGGATCAAGAGACCCAGTACTTC.

A few counts support this clone. This chain links TRBV6-1 with TRBJ2-7, with a possible D match to TRBD1 (5 bases). The germline V gene has CDR1 MNHNS and CDR2 SASEGT. The CDR3 extends over 13 amino acids. V shed 2 bases and J shed 6 bases, with 11 bases lying between them. DNA for the CDR3: TGTGCCAGCAGTGAACGGTGGCAGGGCGAGCAGTACTTC. It translates to CASSERWQGEQYF.

V gene TRBV7-3 combines with J gene TRBJ2-5; 12 positions match TRBD2. V dropped 5 bases and J dropped 1; count of bases not matched to a gene: 5. CDR1 and CDR2 (germline): SGHTA, FQGTGA. The CDR3 consists of 16 residues. This CDR3 is CASSPRLAGAQETQYF. The CDR3 DNA sequence: TGTGCCAGCAGCCCCAGACTAGCGGGGGCCCAAGAGACCCAGTACTTC. Looking up the rest from reference TRBV7-3 and TRBJ2-5 gives the full variable domain: GAGVSQTPSNKVTEKGKYVELRCDPISGHTALYWYRQSLGQGPEFLIYFQGTGAADDSGLPNDRFFAVRPEGSVSTLKIQRTERGDSAVYLCASSPRLAGAQETQYFGPGTRLLVL.

The J gene is TRBJ2-5, the V gene TRBV18; 14 bases fit TRBD2. CDR3 length: 17 residues. Germline V gene sequence: CDR1 KGHSH, CDR2 LQKENI. V lost 3 bases to trimming and J lost 5 bases; unmatched junction nucleotides: 8. The CDR3, as DNA: TGTGCCAGCTCACCCTATGGGACTAGCGGGAGTCTGGAGACCCAGTACTTC. It is translated as CASSPYGTSGSLETQYF.

The gene calls are TRBV6-1 and TRBJ1-2; tentative D call: TRBD1 (6 bases). V shed 6 bases and J shed 4 bases, with 12 bases lying between them. Germline V lookup: CDR1 MNHNS, CDR2 SASEGT. CDR3 length: 13 residues. This CDR3 is CASSSTGPYGYTF. DNA of the CDR3: TGTGCCAGCAGCTCGACAGGCCCCTATGGCTACACCTTC.

This chain links TRBV29-1 with TRBJ2-5, with no clear D. The V and J ends lost 5 bases and 2 bases respectively, with 9 bases between them. There are 12 residues in the CDR3. In germline, CDR1 is SQVTM, CDR2 ANQGSEA. CDR3 in DNA: TGCAGCGTTCACGGTTTACAAGAGACCCAGTACTTC. It translates to CSVHGLQETQYF.

V is TRBV7-6 and J is TRBJ2-1, with a tentative D call TRBD2 (5 bases). The germline V and J ends were trimmed by 2 bases and 10 bases, with 18 bases remaining between them. Germline V CDR1 and CDR2: SGHVS, FNYEAQ. This CDR3 is 15 amino acids long. DNA of the CDR3: TGTGCCAGCAGCTTACTATCGCTAGCAGATCGAGAGCAGTTCTTC. Its protein is CASSLLSLADREQFF.

This chain joins TRBV28 and TRBJ1-1, with unresolved D. The ends were cut back, 5 bases at V and 1 base at J, with 14 bases in the middle. Looked up from germline, CDR1 is MDHEN and CDR2 is SYDVKM. The CDR3 loop spans 15 amino acids. The CDR3 region has the DNA TGTGCCAGCAGTCCCTCACGAATGGGGAACACTGAAGCTTTCTTT. Translating gives CASSPSRMGNTEAFF.